This TCR beta chain was captured by sequencing in a study of CD8+ T cells in alopecia areata. Notes on the study in general: Baseline CD8+ expansion's link to response remains uncertain, as there was one nonresponder. Against the mouse data, patients shared TCRs less clearly, possibly for HLA reasons. Scalp sequencing captures resident alphabeta T cells of normal skin too.

The treatment denotes: oral pan-JAK inhibitor, 5-10 mg twice daily. Comments on this clone: Its matching antigen is unknown.

The V gene's germline CDR1 is ENHRY and CDR2 SYGVKD. Trimming removed 0 bases at V and 4 bases at J, with 16 bases between. This CDR3 is 16 amino acids long. Following RNA extraction, reverse transcription yielded cDNA that acted as the sequencing template. TCRdb keeps only in-frame clones here, not all; method: immunoSEQ multiplex PCR. Found here are a few hundred thousand clones, under 40% of them singletons; the top ten hold around 0.48%. V is TRBV10-3 and J is TRBJ2-7, with D possibly matching TRBD2 (6 bases). This specimen was CD4+ T cells sorted from blood, taken between weeks 30 and 35, from a patient treated with tofacitinib. The source of this sequence is a human donor with alopecia areata. The CDR3 sequence: CAISESIGRGVYEQYF. The DNA for the CDR3 is TGTGCCATCAGTGAGTCGATAGGCCGCGGGGTTTACGAGCAGTACTTC.